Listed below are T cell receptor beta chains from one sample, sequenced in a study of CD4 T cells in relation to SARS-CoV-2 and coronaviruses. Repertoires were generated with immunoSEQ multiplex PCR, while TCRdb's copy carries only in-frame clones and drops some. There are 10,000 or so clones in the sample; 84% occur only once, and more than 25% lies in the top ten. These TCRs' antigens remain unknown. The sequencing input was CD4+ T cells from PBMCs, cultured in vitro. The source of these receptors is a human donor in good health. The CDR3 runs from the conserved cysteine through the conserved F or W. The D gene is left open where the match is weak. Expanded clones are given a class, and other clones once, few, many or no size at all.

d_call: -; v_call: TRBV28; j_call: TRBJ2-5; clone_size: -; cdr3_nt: TGTGCCAGCAGTTTCGGGGGGCGCATGGAGACCCAGTACTTC; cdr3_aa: CASSFGGRMETQYF
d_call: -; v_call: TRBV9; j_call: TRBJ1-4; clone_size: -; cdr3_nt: TGTGCCAGCAGCGCCGTCGGGGGGGCACGCGGAGAAAAACTGTTTTTT; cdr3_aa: CASSAVGGARGEKLFF
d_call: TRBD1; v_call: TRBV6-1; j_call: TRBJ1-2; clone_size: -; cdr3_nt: TGTGCCAGCAGTGAAGCGCTTCATCGGACAGGGGATGGCTACACCTTC; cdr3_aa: CASSEALHRTGDGYTF
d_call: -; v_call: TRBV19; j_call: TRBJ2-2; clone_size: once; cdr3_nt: TGTGCCAGTAGGGGCAGCGCGCCGAACACCGGGGAGCTGTTTTTT; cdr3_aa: CASRGSAPNTGELFF
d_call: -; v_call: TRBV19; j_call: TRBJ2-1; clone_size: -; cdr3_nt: TGTGCCAGTAGAGCCCCGGGATCTATGCACAATGAGCAGTTCTTC; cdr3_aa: CASRAPGSMHNEQFF
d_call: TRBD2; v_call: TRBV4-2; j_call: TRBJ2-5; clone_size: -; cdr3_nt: TGTGCCAGCAGCATCAGGGAGGGCCAAGAGGAGACCCAGTACTTC; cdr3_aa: CASSIREGQEETQYF
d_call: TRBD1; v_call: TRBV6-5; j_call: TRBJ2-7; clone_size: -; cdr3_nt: TGTGCCAGCACTTCTAACATCGGGGACAGACGCGAGCAGTACTTC; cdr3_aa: CASTSNIGDRREQYF
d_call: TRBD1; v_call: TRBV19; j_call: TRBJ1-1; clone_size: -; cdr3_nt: TGTGCCAGTAGTGTTGGGACAGCCCCCACTGAAGCTTTCTTT; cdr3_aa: CASSVGTAPTEAFF
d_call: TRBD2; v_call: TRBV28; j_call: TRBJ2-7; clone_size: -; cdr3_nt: TGTGCCAGCAGTTCCGCGGGAGCGGGAGCCTTCTACGAGCAGTACTTC; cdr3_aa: CASSSAGAGAFYEQYF
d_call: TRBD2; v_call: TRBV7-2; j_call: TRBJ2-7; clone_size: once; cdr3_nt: TGTGCCAGCAGCTTAGATGCTAGCGGGGGCTTTACCTACGAGCAGTACTTC; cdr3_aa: CASSLDASGGFTYEQYF
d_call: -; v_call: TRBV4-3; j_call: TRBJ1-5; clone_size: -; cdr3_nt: TGCGCCAGCAGCCAAGATTGGCAGGGTTGGAGTCAGCCCCAGCATTTT; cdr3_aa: CASSQDWQGWSQPQHF
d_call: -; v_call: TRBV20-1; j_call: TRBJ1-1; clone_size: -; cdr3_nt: TGCAGTGCTGGACAGAACACTGAAGCTTTCTTT; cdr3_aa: CSAGQNTEAFF
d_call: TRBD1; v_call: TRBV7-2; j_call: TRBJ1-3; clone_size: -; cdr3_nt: TGTGCCAGCAGACGACCGGGACAGGGAGGGGGGAACACCATATATTTT; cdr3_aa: CASRRPGQGGGNTIYF
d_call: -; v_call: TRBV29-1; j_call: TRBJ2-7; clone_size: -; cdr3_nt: TGCAGCGCCCTGCCATACCCCGGTTCCTCGTCCGAGCAGTACTTC; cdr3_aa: CSALPYPGSSSEQYF
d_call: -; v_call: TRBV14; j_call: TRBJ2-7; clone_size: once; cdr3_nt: TGTGCCAGCAGCCAAGGGACCTACGAGCAGTACTTC; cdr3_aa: CASSQGTYEQYF
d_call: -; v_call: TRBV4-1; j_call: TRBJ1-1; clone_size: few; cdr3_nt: TGCGCCAGCAGCCACTCCGGGGGAAACATGAACACTGAAGCTTTCTTT; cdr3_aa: CASSHSGGNMNTEAFF
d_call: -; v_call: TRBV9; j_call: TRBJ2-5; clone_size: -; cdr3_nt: TGTGCCAGCAGCTTTCGGGGGGCCGGAGAGACCCAGTACTTC; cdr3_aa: CASSFRGAGETQYF
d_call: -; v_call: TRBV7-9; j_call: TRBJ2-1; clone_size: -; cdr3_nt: TGTGCCAGCAGCTTAGAGCGGAGGGCGATTGAGCAGTTCTTC; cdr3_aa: CASSLERRAIEQFF
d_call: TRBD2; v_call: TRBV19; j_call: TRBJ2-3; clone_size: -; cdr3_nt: TGTGCCAGTAGTTTTAGCGGGACCTCCACAGATACGCAGTATTTT; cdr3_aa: CASSFSGTSTDTQYF
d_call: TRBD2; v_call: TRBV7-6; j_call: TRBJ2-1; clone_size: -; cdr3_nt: TGTGCCAGCAGCTTAGGGATCGGGAGGGCCAATAATGAGCAGTTCTTC; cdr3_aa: CASSLGIGRANNEQFF
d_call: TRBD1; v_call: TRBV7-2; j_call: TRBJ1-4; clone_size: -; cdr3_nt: TGTGCCAGCAGTCGAGACAGGGGAGGTGAAAAACTGTTTTTT; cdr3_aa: CASSRDRGGEKLFF
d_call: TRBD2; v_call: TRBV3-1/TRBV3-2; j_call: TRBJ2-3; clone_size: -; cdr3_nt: TGTGCCAGCAGCGAAACTAGCGGAATGGATACGCAGTATTTT; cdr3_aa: CASSETSGMDTQYF
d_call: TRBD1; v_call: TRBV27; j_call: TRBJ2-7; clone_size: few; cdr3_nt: TGTGCCAGCAGATCAAAGGGACAGGGGGCTGTCTACGAGCAGTACTTC; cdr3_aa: CASRSKGQGAVYEQYF
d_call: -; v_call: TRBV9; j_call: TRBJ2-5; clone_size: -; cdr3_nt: TGTGCCAGCAGCGTAGGTTCTATCCAAGAGACCCAGTACTTC; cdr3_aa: CASSVGSIQETQYF
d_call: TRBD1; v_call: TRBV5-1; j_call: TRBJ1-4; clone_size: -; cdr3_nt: TGCGCCAGCAGCTTGGCCCCTCCTGGACAGGGTGGTGAAAAACTGTTTTTT; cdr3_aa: CASSLAPPGQGGEKLFF
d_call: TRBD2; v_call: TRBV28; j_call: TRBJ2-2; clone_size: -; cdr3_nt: TGTGCCAGCAGTTTACAAGGGTTAGCGGGTGGACCCGGGGAGCTGTTTTTT; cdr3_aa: CASSLQGLAGGPGELFF
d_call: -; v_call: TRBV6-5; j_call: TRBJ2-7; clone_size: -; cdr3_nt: TGTGCCAGCAGTTACTCGGCCAGTTCATCAGAGCAGTACTTC; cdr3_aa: CASSYSASSSEQYF
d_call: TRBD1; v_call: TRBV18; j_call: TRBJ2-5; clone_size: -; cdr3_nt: TGTGCCAGCTCACCACCTTTCGGGACAGCCGGAGAGACCCAGTACTTC; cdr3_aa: CASSPPFGTAGETQYF
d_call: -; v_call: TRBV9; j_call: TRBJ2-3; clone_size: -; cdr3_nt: TGTGCCAGCAGCGTAGGATCTGAGTCCACAGATACGCAGTATTTT; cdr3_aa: CASSVGSESTDTQYF
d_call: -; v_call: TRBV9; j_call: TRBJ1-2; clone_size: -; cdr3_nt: TGTGCCAGCAGCGTCGTACCGGCGTGGGAACCGAATGGCTACACCTTC; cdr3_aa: CASSVVPAWEPNGYTF
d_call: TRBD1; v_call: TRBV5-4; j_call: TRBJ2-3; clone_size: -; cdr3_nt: TGTGCCAGCAGGGGACAGGGTGGGACAGATACGCAGTATTTT; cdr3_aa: CASRGQGGTDTQYF
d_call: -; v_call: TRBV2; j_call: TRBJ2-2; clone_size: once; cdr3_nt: TGTGCCAGCAGTGAAGCCGGGTTCCCCGGGGAGCTGTTTTTT; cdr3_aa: CASSEAGFPGELFF
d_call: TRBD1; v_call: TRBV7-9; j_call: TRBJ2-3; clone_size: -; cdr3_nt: TGTGCCAGCAGCCCGACGGGGACAGGGGGAGATACGCAGTATTTT; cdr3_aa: CASSPTGTGGDTQYF
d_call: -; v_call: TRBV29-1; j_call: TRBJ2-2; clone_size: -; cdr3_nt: TGCAGCGTTGAGAGGTCACCGAACACCGGGGAGCTGTTTTTT; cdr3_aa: CSVERSPNTGELFF
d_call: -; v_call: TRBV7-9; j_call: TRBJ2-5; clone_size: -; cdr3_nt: TGTGCCAGCAGCTCCCCGGGACTCGGAGAGACCCAGTACTTC; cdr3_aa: CASSSPGLGETQYF
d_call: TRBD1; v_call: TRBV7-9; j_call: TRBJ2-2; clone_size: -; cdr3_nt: TGTGCCAGCAGCTTAGAGCGGACAGGGGTTCGTCAGACCACCGGGGAGCTGTTTTTT; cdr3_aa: CASSLERTGVRQTTGELFF
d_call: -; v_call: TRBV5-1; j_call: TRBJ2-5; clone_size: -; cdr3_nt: TGCGCCAGCACTTACCTCGGTACGGACCAAGAGACCCAGTACTTC; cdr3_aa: CASTYLGTDQETQYF
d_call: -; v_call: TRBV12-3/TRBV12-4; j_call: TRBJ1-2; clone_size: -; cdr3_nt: TGTGCCAGCAGTTTACCAGGATCGTACGGCTACACCTTC; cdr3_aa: CASSLPGSYGYTF
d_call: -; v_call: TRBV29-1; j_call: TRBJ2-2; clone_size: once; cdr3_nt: TGCAGCTCCAGGACATCGAACACCGGGGAGCTGTTTTTT; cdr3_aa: CSSRTSNTGELFF
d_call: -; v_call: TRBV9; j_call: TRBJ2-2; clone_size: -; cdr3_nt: TGTGCCAGCAGCGTAGATGTGGCCGGGGAGCTGTTTTTT; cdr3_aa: CASSVDVAGELFF
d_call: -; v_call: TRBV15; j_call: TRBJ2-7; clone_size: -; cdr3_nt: TGTGCCACCAGCAGAGATCGTCATGGTTCCTACGAGCAGTACTTC; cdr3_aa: CATSRDRHGSYEQYF
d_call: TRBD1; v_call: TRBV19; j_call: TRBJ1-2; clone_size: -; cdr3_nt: TGTGCCAGTAGTATAGCCACCGGGACAGGGGCTCCGATAAACTATGGCTACACCTTC; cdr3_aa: CASSIATGTGAPINYGYTF
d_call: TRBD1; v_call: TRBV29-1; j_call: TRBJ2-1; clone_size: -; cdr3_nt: TGCAGCGTAGACCTTCCCAGGGGGCGGGGTGAGCAGTTCTTC; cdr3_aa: CSVDLPRGRGEQFF
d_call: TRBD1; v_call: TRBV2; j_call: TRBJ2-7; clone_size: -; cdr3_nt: TGTGCCAGCAGCGGACAGGGTTCAGCCTACGAGCAGTACTTC; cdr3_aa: CASSGQGSAYEQYF
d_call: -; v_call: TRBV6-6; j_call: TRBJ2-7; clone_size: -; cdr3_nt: TGTGCCAGCAGTTCCATGGACAGCCCACCGATCTACGAGCAGTACTTC; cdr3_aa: CASSSMDSPPIYEQYF
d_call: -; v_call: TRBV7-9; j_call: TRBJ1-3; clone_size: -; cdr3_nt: TGTGCCAGCAGCTTAGGGGGAACTGGAAACACCATATATTTT; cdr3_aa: CASSLGGTGNTIYF
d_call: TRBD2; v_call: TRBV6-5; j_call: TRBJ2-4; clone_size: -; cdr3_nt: TGTGCCAGCTTTCCGGGAGGGACCAAAAACATTCAGTACTTC; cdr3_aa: CASFPGGTKNIQYF
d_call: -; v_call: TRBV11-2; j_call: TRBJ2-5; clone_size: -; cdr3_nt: TGTGCCAGCAGCTCGAAATTGACCCAGTACTTC; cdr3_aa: CASSSKLTQYF
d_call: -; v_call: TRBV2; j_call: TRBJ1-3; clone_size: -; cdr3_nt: TGTGCCAGCAGTGAAGGCAGGGCAAACGGAAACACCATATATTTT; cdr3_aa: CASSEGRANGNTIYF
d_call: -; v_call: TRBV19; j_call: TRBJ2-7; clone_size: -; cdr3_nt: TGTGCCAGTAGTATGGGCGGCGGGGGCTTCGACGAGCAGTACTTC; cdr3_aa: CASSMGGGGFDEQYF
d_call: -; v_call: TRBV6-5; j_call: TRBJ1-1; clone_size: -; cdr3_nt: TGTGCCAGCCGCGGCGCGGTGAGAGGGAACACTGAAGCTTTCTTT; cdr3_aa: CASRGAVRGNTEAFF
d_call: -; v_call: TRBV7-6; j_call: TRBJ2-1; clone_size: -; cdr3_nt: TGTGCCAGCAGCCCTCAGTCGGCGGGGGCCCTTGAGCAGTTCTTC; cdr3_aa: CASSPQSAGALEQFF
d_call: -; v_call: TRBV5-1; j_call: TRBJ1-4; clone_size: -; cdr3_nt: TGCGCCAGCAGCTTGGCAGGGACGAGGGATGAAAAACTGTTTTTT; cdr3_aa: CASSLAGTRDEKLFF
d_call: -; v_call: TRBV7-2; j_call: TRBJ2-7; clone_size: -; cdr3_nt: TGTGCCAGCAGCTTACGGCAGGGCCTATACGAGCAGTACTTC; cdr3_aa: CASSLRQGLYEQYF
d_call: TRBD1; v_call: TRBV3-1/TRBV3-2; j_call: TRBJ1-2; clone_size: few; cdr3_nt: TGTGCCAGCAGCTTACAGGGGGCTAACTATGGCTACACCTTC; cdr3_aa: CASSLQGANYGYTF
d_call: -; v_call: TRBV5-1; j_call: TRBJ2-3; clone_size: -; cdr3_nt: TGCGCCAGCAGCTTGGCCCCAGGGGTTGCTAGCACAGATACGCAGTATTTT; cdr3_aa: CASSLAPGVASTDTQYF